This is a list of T cell receptor beta chains from one sample in a study of CD8+ T cells in alopecia areata. This table comes from immunoSEQ multiplex PCR, and its TCRdb copy is limited to in-frame clones, with some not included. The profile shows 90,000 to 120,000 clones, 84% of them singletons. The material sequenced was CD8+ T cells sorted from blood, taken at week 24, from a patient treated with tofacitinib. These receptors came from a human donor with alopecia areata. CDR3s include the opening cysteine and the closing phenylalanine or tryptophan. A D gene is named only where the DNA matches it firmly. Rows give clone size only sometimes, using once, few, many, or a class for an expanded clone.

J gene,V gene,clone size,D gene,CDR3 protein,CDR3 DNA
TRBJ2-5,TRBV29-1,NA,TRBD2,CRPTKSSGKYQETQYF,TGCAGGCCAACAAAATCTAGCGGCAAGTACCAAGAGACCCAGTACTTC
TRBJ2-1,TRBV7-2,NA,TRBD2,CASNFYTSGGAAEQFF,TGTGCCAGCAACTTCTATACTAGCGGGGGGGCGGCTGAGCAGTTCTTC
TRBJ2-7,TRBV29-1,few,NA,CSVFGTETYEQYF,TGCAGCGTTTTCGGGACTGAGACCTACGAGCAGTACTTC
TRBJ2-1,TRBV7-3,NA,TRBD1,CASSFKLTTGGNEQFF,TGTGCCAGCAGCTTTAAACTCACGACAGGGGGCAATGAGCAGTTCTTC
TRBJ2-7,TRBV7-9,few,NA,CASSYDPYEQYF,TGTGCCAGCAGTTATGACCCCTACGAGCAGTACTTC
TRBJ2-7,TRBV5-6,NA,TRBD1,CASSPPGQGGYEQYF,TGTGCCAGCAGCCCCCCGGGACAGGGGGGCTACGAGCAGTACTTC
TRBJ2-5,TRBV27,NA,NA,CASSLLTGETQYF,TGTGCCAGCAGTCTCTTAACCGGGGAGACCCAGTACTTC
TRBJ2-7,TRBV29-1,once,TRBD1,CSVEGQGDYEQYF,TGCAGCGTTGAGGGACAGGGGGACTACGAGCAGTACTTC
TRBJ2-3,TRBV7-6,NA,TRBD2,CASSSRLAGGTDTQYF,TGTGCCAGCAGCTCCCGACTAGCGGGGGGCACAGATACGCAGTATTTT
TRBJ2-2,TRBV9,NA,NA,CASSVDRLEPANTGELFF,TGTGCCAGCAGCGTAGACCGGTTGGAGCCTGCGAACACCGGGGAGCTGTTTTTT
TRBJ2-1,TRBV29-1,NA,TRBD1,CSVVDRGYNEQFF,TGCAGCGTTGTTGACAGGGGCTACAATGAGCAGTTCTTC
TRBJ2-1,TRBV19,NA,NA,CASTRSSADNEQFF,TGTGCCAGTACAAGGAGCTCAGCCGACAATGAGCAGTTCTTC
TRBJ1-1,TRBV6-5,NA,NA,CASLSFGAEAFF,TGTGCCAGCCTGAGTTTCGGGGCTGAAGCTTTCTTT
TRBJ2-2,TRBV4-3,NA,NA,CASSRVGGPTGELFF,TGCGCCAGCAGCCGAGTCGGGGGACCCACCGGGGAGCTGTTTTTT
TRBJ2-7,TRBV12-5,NA,NA,CASGLVSGPRQGPYEQYF,TGTGCTAGTGGTTTGGTTTCTGGCCCTCGTCAGGGGCCCTACGAGCAGTACTTC
TRBJ1-1,TRBV4-1,NA,TRBD1,CASSQRGGGITEAFF,TGCGCCAGCAGCCAGAGGGGAGGGGGCATCACTGAAGCTTTCTTT
TRBJ1-5,TRBV21-1,NA,NA,CASIGGFGGNQPQHF,TGTGCCAGCATAGGGGGGTTTGGAGGCAATCAGCCCCAGCATTTT
TRBJ2-3,TRBV7-2,NA,TRBD2,CASSQLAGESTDTQYF,TGTGCCAGCAGCCAACTAGCGGGGGAGAGCACAGATACGCAGTATTTT
TRBJ2-7,TRBV2,NA,TRBD2,CASSGTSGGYEQYF,TGTGCCAGCAGTGGGACTAGCGGGGGTTACGAGCAGTACTTC
TRBJ2-5,TRBV15,NA,NA,CATKSLTRGVETQYF,TGTGCCACCAAAAGCTTGACTAGAGGGGTAGAGACCCAGTACTTC
TRBJ2-5,TRBV7-6,NA,TRBD2,CASSLASVRASGEETQYF,TGTGCCAGCAGCCTAGCGTCCGTCAGGGCTAGCGGGGAGGAGACCCAGTACTTC
TRBJ2-7,TRBV29-1,few,TRBD1,CSVTPGTGNDEQYF,TGCAGCGTTACCCCAGGGACAGGGAACGACGAGCAGTACTTC
TRBJ2-7,TRBV13,NA,NA,CASSSENYEQYF,TGTGCCAGCAGCTCCGAGAACTACGAGCAGTACTTC
TRBJ1-1,TRBV19,NA,NA,CASSISRNTEAFF,TGTGCCAGTAGTATTTCGAGAAACACTGAAGCTTTCTTT
TRBJ2-7,TRBV6-5,NA,TRBD2,CASSSTSGGWSYEQYF,TGTGCCAGCAGTTCAACTAGCGGGGGCTGGTCCTACGAGCAGTACTTC
TRBJ1-2,TRBV13,NA,NA,CASSLEDNYGYTF,TGTGCCAGCAGCTTAGAAGATAACTATGGCTACACCTTC
TRBJ2-3,TRBV4-1,NA,NA,CASSQDGNRATDTQYF,TGCGCCAGCAGCCAAGACGGGAACAGGGCCACAGATACGCAGTATTTT
TRBJ2-7,TRBV15,NA,NA,CATSRDTTGWDEQYF,TGTGCCACCAGCAGAGACACGACAGGCTGGGACGAGCAGTACTTC
TRBJ2-3,TRBV5-6,NA,NA,CASSFSGLDSIYTDTQYF,TGTGCCAGCAGCTTCTCCGGGCTAGACAGTATCTACACAGATACGCAGTATTTT
TRBJ2-1,TRBV29-1,NA,NA,CSVEGRTTYNEQFF,TGCAGCGTTGAGGGACGGACCACGTACAATGAGCAGTTCTTC
TRBJ2-5,TRBV7-9,NA,TRBD1,CASSFAGGDMETQYF,TGTGCCAGCAGCTTCGCAGGGGGAGATATGGAGACCCAGTACTTC
TRBJ2-1,TRBV7-9,few,NA,CASSPRRDEQFF,TGTGCCAGCAGCCCTAGAAGGGATGAGCAGTTCTTC
TRBJ2-1,TRBV27,NA,TRBD2,CASSYLAGAYNEQFF,TGTGCCAGCAGTTACCTAGCGGGGGCATACAATGAGCAGTTCTTC
TRBJ2-7,TRBV5-6,NA,NA,CASSLTQASSYEQYF,TGTGCCAGCAGCTTAACACAGGCGAGCTCCTACGAGCAGTACTTC
TRBJ2-1,TRBV9,NA,TRBD2,CASSKLAGGSYNEQFF,TGTGCCAGCAGCAAACTAGCGGGGGGCTCCTACAATGAGCAGTTCTTC
TRBJ1-2,TRBV13,NA,TRBD1,CASSTQPDRTAYGYTF,TGTGCCAGCAGCACACAACCGGACAGGACGGCTTATGGCTACACCTTC
TRBJ1-2,TRBV6-5,NA,NA,CASSLGTLYGYTF,TGTGCCAGCAGCCTAGGGACACTCTATGGCTACACCTTC
TRBJ2-1,TRBV29-1,NA,NA,CSVRREGEQFF,TGCAGCGTTCGGCGAGAAGGTGAGCAGTTCTTC
TRBJ2-1,TRBV4-3,NA,TRBD2,CASSQGRLAGAYNEQFF,TGCGCCAGCAGCCAAGGGCGCCTAGCGGGGGCATACAATGAGCAGTTCTTC
TRBJ2-1,TRBV7-2,NA,TRBD2,CASSERGETYNEQFF,TGTGCCAGCAGCGAGCGGGGGGAAACCTACAATGAGCAGTTCTTC
TRBJ2-7,TRBV27,NA,NA,CASSYARGVGTAGLYEQYF,TGTGCCAGCAGCTACGCTAGAGGGGTCGGCACGGCGGGCCTCTACGAGCAGTACTTC